This record looks at one T cell receptor beta chain sequence and its context. What it binds is not known. This may be a read error: a much more frequent sequence differs by one nucleotide. Germline loops: CDR1 SGHTA, CDR2 FQGTGA. This CDR3 region has 15 residues. The time point was: newly diagnosed GD, antithyroid drugs for less than 3 months. Preparation of the TCR library used RNA extracted from PBMCs. This specimen belongs to a study of regulatory T cells in long-lasting Graves disease. Study-level results: Persistent Graves' patients showed a TCR diversity that was lower than that of newly diagnosed ones.

Arm-PCR of CDR3 regions and iRepertoire HTBI primers were the basis on which TCR beta libraries were built. In the authors' workflow: Identified segments across samples numbered approximately 62 TRBV and more than 11 TRBJ. In TCRdb, the multiplex PCR reads were re-called with MiXCR into one record per CDR3 protein. TCRdb's processing, not the authors', yielded these V and J calls. The table shows 200,000 to 250,000 distinct CDR3 sequences, with around 18% occurring only once. This sequence originates from a female donor with Graves disease. J is TRBJ2-5 and V is TRBV7-3; 10 nucleotides line up with TRBD1. The sample here was peripheral blood mononuclear cells (PBMCs), taken at new diagnosis, from a patient treated with antithyroid drugs. CDR3 DNA sequence: TGTGCCAGCAGCCTCCGGGACAGGGGACCCAATGAGCAGTCCTTC. It yields the protein CASSLRDRGPNEQSF.